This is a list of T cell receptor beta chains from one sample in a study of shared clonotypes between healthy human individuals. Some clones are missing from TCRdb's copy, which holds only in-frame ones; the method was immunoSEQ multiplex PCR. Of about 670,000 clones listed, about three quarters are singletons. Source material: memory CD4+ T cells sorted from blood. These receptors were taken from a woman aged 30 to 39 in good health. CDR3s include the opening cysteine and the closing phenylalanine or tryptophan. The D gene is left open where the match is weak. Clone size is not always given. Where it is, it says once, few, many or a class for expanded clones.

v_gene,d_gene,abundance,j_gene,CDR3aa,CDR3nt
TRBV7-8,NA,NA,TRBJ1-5,CASSKVVSNQPQHF,TGTGCCAGCAGCAAGGTAGTTAGCAATCAGCCCCAGCATTTT
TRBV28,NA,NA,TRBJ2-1,CASFPDYAQLNEQFF,TGTGCCAGCTTCCCGGACTACGCCCAACTCAATGAGCAGTTCTTC
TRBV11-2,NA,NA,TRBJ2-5,CASSPQQETQYF,TGTGCCAGCAGCCCCCAACAAGAGACCCAGTACTTC
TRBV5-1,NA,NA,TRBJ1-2,CASSLGADYGYTF,TGCGCCAGCAGCTTAGGGGCAGACTATGGCTACACCTTC
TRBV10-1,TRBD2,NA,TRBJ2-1,CASSHPGLAGGINEQFF,TGCGCCAGCAGTCATCCGGGACTAGCGGGAGGGATCAATGAGCAGTTCTTC
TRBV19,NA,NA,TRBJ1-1,CASSNQGITEAFF,TGTGCCAGTAGTAACCAGGGGATCACTGAAGCTTTCTTT
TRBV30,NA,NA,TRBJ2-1,CAWSLGSREQFF,TGTGCCTGGAGTCTAGGGAGCCGGGAGCAGTTCTTC
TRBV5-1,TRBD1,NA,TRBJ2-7,CASSLAPTGKYEQYF,TGCGCCAGCAGCTTGGCCCCGACAGGGAAATACGAGCAGTACTTC
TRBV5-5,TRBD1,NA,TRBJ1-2,CASSLGDSNYGYTF,TGTGCCAGCAGCTTGGGGGACAGTAACTATGGCTACACCTTC
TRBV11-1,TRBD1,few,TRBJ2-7,CASSLVGDRGLNEQYF,TGTGCCAGCAGCTTAGTCGGCGACAGGGGCTTGAACGAGCAGTACTTC
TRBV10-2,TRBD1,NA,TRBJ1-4,CASRGTGANEKLFF,TGCGCCAGCAGGGGGACAGGGGCCAATGAAAAACTGTTTTTT